The clone carrying this TCR beta chain was counted only a few times. A second about 7 to 11 cycle PCR used barcoded and J-beta primers. TCRdb re-derived calls from the 5' RACE reads in MiXCR, one entry per CDR3 protein. Seen here are 1.5 million to 2 million distinct CDR3 sequences, under 30% observed once, and the top ten hold over 7%. This sample is part of a study of blood T cells in healthy people across ages. The extraction recovered at least 5.5 micrograms of total RNA per sample. This TCR was recovered from a woman aged 25-40 years in good health. The source material was blood.

Here the CDR3 reads CATEVGGTGELFF. CDR3 DNA: TGTGCCACCGAAGTAGGGGGCACCGGGGAGCTGTTTTTT. The V gene is TRBV15, the J gene TRBJ2-2; D may be TRBD1 (6 bases). The germline V and J ends were trimmed by 8 bases and 4 bases, with 11 bases remaining between them. This CDR3 spans 13 amino acids. The V gene's germline CDR1 is LNHNV and CDR2 YYDKDF (reference sequence). Full variable domain (remainder filled in from reference TRBV15 and TRBJ2-2): DAMVIQNPRYQVTQFGKPVTLSCSQTLNHNVMYWYQQKSSQAPKLLFHYYDKDFNNEADTPDNFQSRRPNTSFCFLDIRSPGLGDTAMYLCATEVGGTGELFFGEGSRLTVL.